This TCR beta chain derives from a study of T cells in Graves' hyperthyroidism and ophthalmopathy. An absence of ophthalmopathy progression within 18 months meant stable Graves' hyperthyroidism. Each diagnosis was grounded in clinical symptoms, serum thyroxine and TRAb, thyroid ultrasound, and orbital computed tomography. This sample holds PBMCs from less than 13 ml fresh peripheral blood. Germline V gene lookup returns CDR1 SGHTA and CDR2 FQGTGA. This CDR3 has 16 residues. Germline trimming cut 3 bases from V and 5 bases from J; bases unmatched to any gene: 7. This clonotype was picked up a small number of times. Using RNA transcripts as the source, TCR beta CDR3 regions were amplified. A set of HTBI primers served as the primers for a first-round RT-PCR of the TCR CDR3. TCRdb reanalysed the multiplex PCR reads using MiXCR and keeps one entry per CDR3 protein. Of some 400,000 distinct CDR3 sequences listed, 14% are singletons.

The TCR originated in a woman in her fifties or sixties with Graves' hyperthyroidism. The V and J genes are TRBV7-3 and TRBJ1-5, with 10 bases lining up with TRBD1. The sequenced material came from blood. The CDR3 sequence is CASSFIDRGHHQPQHF. The CDR3, as DNA: TGTGCCAGCAGCTTCATCGACAGGGGGCATCATCAGCCCCAGCATTTT.